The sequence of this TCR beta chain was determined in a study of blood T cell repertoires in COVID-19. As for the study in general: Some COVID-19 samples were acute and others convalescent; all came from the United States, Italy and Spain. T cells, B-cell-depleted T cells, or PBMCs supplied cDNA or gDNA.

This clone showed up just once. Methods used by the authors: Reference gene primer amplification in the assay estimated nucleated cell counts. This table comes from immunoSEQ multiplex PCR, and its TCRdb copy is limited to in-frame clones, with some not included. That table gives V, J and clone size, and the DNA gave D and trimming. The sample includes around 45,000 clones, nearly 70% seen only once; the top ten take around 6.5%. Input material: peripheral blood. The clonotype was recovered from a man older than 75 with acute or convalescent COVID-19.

DNA for the CDR3: TGTGCCACCGTAGACGAGGCTAAACCCATAAACCCCTCTGGAAACACCATATATTTT. It specifies CATVDEAKPINPSGNTIYF. The chain uses TRBV11-2 and TRBJ1-3; D not resolved. Trimming left V 10 bases short and J 0 bases short, with 28 bases between. Germline values: CDR1 SGHAT, CDR2 FQNNGV. This CDR3 region has 19 residues.